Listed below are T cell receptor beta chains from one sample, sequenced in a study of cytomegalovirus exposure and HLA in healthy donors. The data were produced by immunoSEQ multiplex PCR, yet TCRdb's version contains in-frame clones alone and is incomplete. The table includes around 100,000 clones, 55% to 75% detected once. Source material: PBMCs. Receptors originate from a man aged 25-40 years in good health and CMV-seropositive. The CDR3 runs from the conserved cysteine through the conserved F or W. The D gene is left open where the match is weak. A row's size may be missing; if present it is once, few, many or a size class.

DNA: TGTGCCAGCAAAGCTTTAGCGGGGGGGCGTGAGCAGTTCTTC; CDR3: CASKALAGGREQFF; D: TRBD2; J: TRBJ2-1; size: NA; V: TRBV6-4
DNA: TGTGCCAGCAGTTTCGCGGGGGGGTGGGAAGAGACCCAGTACTTC; CDR3: CASSFAGGWEETQYF; D: TRBD2; J: TRBJ2-5; size: few; V: TRBV27
DNA: TGTGCCAGCAGCCTGGGACAGGGCTATGGCTACACCTTC; CDR3: CASSLGQGYGYTF; D: TRBD1; J: TRBJ1-2; size: NA; V: TRBV27
DNA: TGTGCCAGCAGCGCAACACAGGCAGCTAACTATGGCTACACCTTC; CDR3: CASSATQAANYGYTF; D: NA; J: TRBJ1-2; size: NA; V: TRBV11-2
DNA: TGTGCCAGCAGTGAAGGAGAAAACGGGGGGGCCTACAATGAGCAGTTCTTC; CDR3: CASSEGENGGAYNEQFF; D: TRBD2; J: TRBJ2-1; size: NA; V: TRBV2
DNA: TGTGCCAGCACCGTAATGGGACTCCTCAACACTGAAGCTTTCTTT; CDR3: CASTVMGLLNTEAFF; D: NA; J: TRBJ1-1; size: NA; V: TRBV7-9
DNA: TGTGCCAGCAGTAGGAGCATTCATTCACCCCTCCACTTT; CDR3: CASSRSIHSPLHF; D: NA; J: TRBJ1-6; size: NA; V: TRBV14
DNA: TGTGCCACCAGCAGCGACAGGGGCCTCAATCAGCCCCAGCATTTT; CDR3: CATSSDRGLNQPQHF; D: TRBD1; J: TRBJ1-5; size: few; V: TRBV15
DNA: TGTGCCAGCGCCGGGACAGGCAATCAGCCCCAGCATTTT; CDR3: CASAGTGNQPQHF; D: TRBD1; J: TRBJ1-5; size: few; V: TRBV2
DNA: TGTGCCAGCAGTTTCCAGGGTCGTGGCTACACCTTC; CDR3: CASSFQGRGYTF; D: NA; J: TRBJ1-2; size: few; V: TRBV27
DNA: TGTGCCAGCAGTGAACTAGGCCCGTTCTTC; CDR3: CASSELGPFF; D: NA; J: TRBJ2-1; size: NA; V: TRBV6-1
DNA: TGTGCCAGCAGCTTCATTACAGGGGTGGGGAACACTGAAGCTTTCTTT; CDR3: CASSFITGVGNTEAFF; D: TRBD1; J: TRBJ1-1; size: once; V: TRBV5-4
DNA: TGTGCCAGCAGTTACTCCTATCGCGGGGGGAGAGTCGAGCAGTACTTC; CDR3: CASSYSYRGGRVEQYF; D: TRBD2; J: TRBJ2-7; size: NA; V: TRBV6-5
DNA: TGTGCCAGCAGCCGGGACAGGAGGACCGGGGAGCTGTTTTTT; CDR3: CASSRDRRTGELFF; D: TRBD1; J: TRBJ2-2; size: NA; V: TRBV7-2
DNA: TGTGCCACTGACTCAGGGGCCCCTGGAAACACCATATATTTT; CDR3: CATDSGAPGNTIYF; D: NA; J: TRBJ1-3; size: NA; V: TRBV25-1
DNA: TGTGCCTGGAGTGGGGGACAGGGGGTAGGCGGCTACACCTTC; CDR3: CAWSGGQGVGGYTF; D: TRBD1; J: TRBJ1-2; size: NA; V: TRBV30
DNA: TGTGCCACCAGCAGAGCGGGCAGGGGGCGGAATCAGCCCCAGCATTTT; CDR3: CATSRAGRGRNQPQHF; D: TRBD1; J: TRBJ1-5; size: NA; V: TRBV15
DNA: TGTGCCAGCAGCGCCACCGGGTCCCATTATGGCTACACCTTC; CDR3: CASSATGSHYGYTF; D: NA; J: TRBJ1-2; size: NA; V: TRBV7-8
DNA: TGTGCCTGGTCCCCGAGGGGGCAAGGTTCACCCCTCCACTTT; CDR3: CAWSPRGQGSPLHF; D: TRBD1; J: TRBJ1-6; size: NA; V: TRBV30
DNA: TGCAGCGTTGGACAGGGAGGCACTGAAGCTTTCTTT; CDR3: CSVGQGGTEAFF; D: TRBD1; J: TRBJ1-1; size: NA; V: TRBV29-1
DNA: TGTGCCAGCAGTCCTAGCGTATCCGTTCGGGAGACCCAGTACTTC; CDR3: CASSPSVSVRETQYF; D: NA; J: TRBJ2-5; size: NA; V: TRBV14
DNA: TGCGCCAGCAGTCAATCGAAGTGTAGCCAACAACCAAATAGCAATCAGCCCCAGCATTTT; CDR3: CASSQSKCSQQPNSNQPQHF; D: NA; J: TRBJ1-5; size: NA; V: TRBV23-1
DNA: TGCGCCAGCAGCTTGGCCGGGGACACTGAAGCTTTCTTT; CDR3: CASSLAGDTEAFF; D: NA; J: TRBJ1-1; size: NA; V: TRBV5-1
DNA: TGCGCCAGCAGCCTAGGACAGGGGGCTTCCGCTTTTTCCTACGAGCAGTACTTC; CDR3: CASSLGQGASAFSYEQYF; D: TRBD1; J: TRBJ2-7; size: NA; V: TRBV5-1
DNA: TGTGCCAGCAGCGTAGAACCGGGACTAGCGGGAGGCCCGGTCACAGATACGCAGTATTTT; CDR3: CASSVEPGLAGGPVTDTQYF; D: TRBD2; J: TRBJ2-3; size: NA; V: TRBV9
DNA: TGTGCCAGCAGCTTGGGAAACAGGGGGCCGGCTTTCTTT; CDR3: CASSLGNRGPAFF; D: TRBD1; J: TRBJ1-1; size: NA; V: TRBV7-2
DNA: TGTGCCACCAGCAGAGAGGCGGCCCGCGGCATGAACACTGAAGCTTTCTTT; CDR3: CATSREAARGMNTEAFF; D: NA; J: TRBJ1-1; size: NA; V: TRBV15
DNA: TGTGCTAGTGGGGACGGGCTAAGCGGCGAGCAGTACTTC; CDR3: CASGDGLSGEQYF; D: NA; J: TRBJ2-7; size: NA; V: TRBV12-5
DNA: TGTGCCAGCTCCTCCTCGGGAAACTATGGCTACACCTTC; CDR3: CASSSSGNYGYTF; D: NA; J: TRBJ1-2; size: NA; V: TRBV18
DNA: TGTGCCAGCTCCAAGGGGACTAGCGCCTACAATGAGCAGTTCTTC; CDR3: CASSKGTSAYNEQFF; D: TRBD2; J: TRBJ2-1; size: few; V: TRBV9
DNA: TGTGCCTGGAGAAGGAGGGGGCTAGGCACAGATACGCAGTATTTT; CDR3: CAWRRRGLGTDTQYF; D: NA; J: TRBJ2-3; size: NA; V: TRBV30
DNA: TGTGCCAGCAGCTTACCCGCCACAGGGGATTTTGCGATAGACCAAGAGACCCAGTACTTC; CDR3: CASSLPATGDFAIDQETQYF; D: TRBD1; J: TRBJ2-5; size: NA; V: TRBV7-3
DNA: TGTGCCAGCAGCCGCAACATAGGGAGCTCCTACAATGAGCAGTTCTTC; CDR3: CASSRNIGSSYNEQFF; D: NA; J: TRBJ2-1; size: NA; V: TRBV11-1
DNA: TGTGCCAGCAGTGGACACAGGGGCCTTTATGGCTACACCTTC; CDR3: CASSGHRGLYGYTF; D: TRBD1; J: TRBJ1-2; size: NA; V: TRBV6-1